The 29 T cell receptor beta chains below come from one sample, sequenced in a study of OX40 agonist ivuxolimab in advanced cancers. Profiling relied on immunoSEQ multiplex PCR, and the TCRdb table lists in-frame clones only, not all of them. This sample yields around 72,000 clones, of which 80% are seen a single time; less than 9.5% belongs to the top ten. This specimen consisted of CD4+ or CD8+ T cells sorted from blood, obtained in a trial of the OX40 agonist ivuxolimab. The receptors come from an adult with an advanced solid tumor such as melanoma, head and neck, liver or kidney cancer.

The chain couples TRBV5-1 to TRBJ2-3; 9 nucleotides line up with TRBD2. V shed 4 bases and J 0 bases; nucleotides not matched to a gene: 6. Per germline, CDR1 SGHRS and CDR2 YFSETQ. The CDR3 contains 16 residues. CDR3 sequence (DNA): TGCGCCAGCAGCCCCTTAGCGGGGGTTAGCACAGATACGCAGTATTTT. The encoded protein is CASSPLAGVSTDTQYF.

This chain links TRBV20-1 with TRBJ1-1; no clear D gene. This CDR3 has 11 amino acids. The germline V and J ends were trimmed by 7 bases and 3 bases, with 9 bases remaining between them. Germline V gene lookup returns CDR1 DFQATT and CDR2 SNEGSKA (reference sequence). The CDR3 DNA sequence: TGCAGTGGGGAGGTCTACACTGAAGCTTTCTTT. This gives the protein CSGEVYTEAFF.

The chain employs TRBV25-1 and TRBJ2-3, with 8 bases lining up with TRBD1. The germline gives CDR1 MGHDK, CDR2 SYGVNS. The CDR3 runs 15 residues. V gave up 4 bases and J gave up 7 bases; unmatched junction bases: 10. The CDR3 DNA reads TGTGCCAGCAGTGCGTTTCAGGGGGCAGGGAATACGCAGTATTTT. It yields the protein CASSAFQGAGNTQYF.

A few counts support this clone. The rearrangement uses TRBV5-5 and TRBJ2-1, with D uncertain. From germline, CDR1 is SGHKS and CDR2 YYEKEE (reference sequence). The germline V and J ends were trimmed by 1 base and 6 bases, with 8 bases remaining between them. The CDR3 loop spans 13 amino acids. The CDR3 is CASSLSPPNEQFF. CDR3 sequence (DNA): TGTGCCAGCAGCTTGTCACCTCCCAATGAGCAGTTCTTC. Together with reference TRBV5-5 and TRBJ2-1, the CDR3 gives the full variable domain: DAGVTQSPTHLIKTRGQQVTLRCSPISGHKSVSWYQQVLGQGPQFIFQYYEKEERGRGNFPDRFSARQFPNYSSELNVNALLLGDSALYLCASSLSPPNEQFFGPGTRLTVL.

This clone was seen a handful of times. The chain employs TRBV23-1 and TRBJ1-6, with 7 bases lining up with TRBD1. TRBV23-1 is identified as an open reading frame with a role that is uncertain. The CDR3 consists of 17 residues. Losses at the gene ends were 1 base for V and 13 bases for J; bases not matched to a gene: 16. CDR3: CASSQFGTAQLWDPLHF. The CDR3 DNA is TGCGCCAGCAGTCAATTTGGGACAGCACAACTCTGGGATCCCCTCCACTTT.

The chain employs TRBV11-2 and TRBJ1-1; D is possibly TRBD1 (5 bases). This CDR3 is 13 amino acids long. The V and J ends lost 5 bases and 1 base respectively, with 8 bases between them. Per germline, CDR1 SGHAT and CDR2 FQNNGV. DNA of the CDR3: TGTGCCAGCAGCCCTACAGGGAACACTGAAGCTTTCTTT. Its translation: CASSPTGNTEAFF.

This chain connects TRBV30 to TRBJ2-3; the match to TRBD2 covers 8 bases. This CDR3 contains 14 residues. V lost 3 bases to trimming and J lost 3 bases; unmatched junction nucleotides: 5. The V gene's germline CDR1 is GTSNPN and CDR2 SVGIG (reference sequence). The CDR3: CAWRAGGSTDTQYF. The CDR3 bases are TGTGCCTGGAGGGCGGGGGGATCTACAGATACGCAGTATTTT.

The V and J genes are TRBV9 and TRBJ1-2, with D possibly matching TRBD1 (6 bases). V was clipped by 0 bases and J by 7 bases, with 13 bases between them. Per germline, CDR1 SGDLS and CDR2 YYNGEE. CDR3 length: 14 amino acids. The CDR3 DNA reads TGTGCCAGCAGCGTAGACAGGGAAGGTTTTGGCTACACCTTC. Residues: CASSVDREGFGYTF.

The rearrangement uses TRBV4-1 and TRBJ2-1, with D tentatively TRBD2 (6 bases). From germline, CDR1 is MGHRA and CDR2 YSYEKL. This CDR3 is built from 16 residues. Trimming removed 1 base at V and 3 bases at J, with 13 bases between. The CDR3 loop is CASSQGVGTGYNEQFF. The CDR3 bases are TGCGCCAGCAGCCAAGGGGTTGGGACTGGCTACAATGAGCAGTTCTTC.

In this sample, this clone turned up once. V is TRBV5-1 and J is TRBJ2-7; D unresolved. CDR3 length: 14 residues. V lost 0 bases, J lost 4 bases, and 11 bases lay in between. Germline CDR1 and CDR2: SGHRS and YFSETQ. CDR3 nucleotide sequence: TGCGCCAGCAGCTTGGGGCCGGGCTCGTACGAGCAGTACTTC. Translating it yields CASSLGPGSYEQYF.

The J gene is TRBJ1-1, the V gene TRBV5-1, with 11 bases identical to TRBD1. The junction had 5 bases not matched to a gene; V was cut back by 0 bases and J by 4 bases. Germline V gives CDR1 SGHRS, CDR2 YFSETQ. CDR3 length: 16 residues. CDR3 region: CASSLGLGQGATEAFF. In nucleotides, the CDR3 is TGCGCCAGCAGCTTGGGTCTTGGACAGGGGGCCACTGAAGCTTTCTTT.

The CDR3 loop reads CASSQGEGSSGEETQYF. For the CDR3, the DNA is TGTGCCAGCAGCCAAGGGGAAGGGTCCTCAGGGGAAGAGACCCAGTACTTC. This chain uses TRBV4-2 with TRBJ2-5; D is possibly TRBD1 (6 bases). CDR1 LGHNA and CDR2 YNFKEQ come from the germline V gene. V was trimmed by 1 base and J by 3 bases, leaving 18 bases between them. There are 17 residues in the CDR3.

The chain recombines TRBV7-2 with TRBJ2-3, with unresolved D. CDR1 is SGHTA, CDR2 FQGNSA, per germline. Trimming took off 5 bases at V and 5 bases at J, with 14 bases between the two ends. This CDR3 comprises 14 residues. This CDR3 reads CASSELVMGDTQYF. The CDR3 DNA is TGTGCCAGCAGCGAGCTAGTTATGGGAGATACGCAGTATTTT.

CDR3 bases: TGCGCCAGCAGCCAAGACGGCTTAAGGCCCCAGCATTTT. This translates into CASSQDGLRPQHF. The chain employs TRBV4-3 and TRBJ1-5; D is undetermined. Germline V gene sequence: CDR1 LGHNA, CDR2 YSLEER. V lost 0 bases and J 9 bases, leaving 9 bases between the germline ends. CDR3 length: 13 residues.

The chain employs TRBV5-1 and TRBJ1-6, with D tentatively TRBD1 (5 bases). Germline-derived CDR1 and CDR2 are SGHRS and YFSETQ. This CDR3 is built from 14 residues. Trimming pared 5 bases from V and 7 bases from J, leaving 13 bases between. The CDR3 region has the DNA TGCGCCAGCAGGCCCGGGGCGCAAAATTCACCCCTCCACTTT. Translation: CASRPGAQNSPLHF.

The rearrangement joins TRBV10-3 to TRBJ2-7, with 8 bases matching TRBD2. The CDR3 totals 14 residues. After removal of 10 bases from V and 0 bases from J, the junction contained 8 bases not matched to a gene. Per the germline V gene, CDR1 is ENHRY and CDR2 is SYGVKD. The CDR3 sequence is CATGLAGNSYEQYF. Written as DNA, the CDR3 is TGTGCCACGGGTCTAGCGGGCAACTCCTACGAGCAGTACTTC.

The gene calls are TRBV28 and TRBJ2-2; D may be TRBD1 (6 bases). Germline values: CDR1 MDHEN, CDR2 SYDVKM. The V end lost 6 bases, the J end lost 5 bases, and 16 bases lay between the germline ends. The CDR3 is 15 residues long. CDR3 nucleotide sequence: TGTGCCAGCAGCCCTCGGACAGTAGCAACCGGGGAGCTGTTTTTT. Translated, it gives CASSPRTVATGELFF. Full variable domain (outside the CDR3, taken from reference TRBV28 and TRBJ2-2): DVKVTQSSRYLVKRTGEKVFLECVQDMDHENMFWYRQDPGLGLRLIYFSYDVKMKEKGDIPEGYSVSREKKERFSLILESASTNQTSMYLCASSPRTVATGELFFGEGSRLTVL.

V usage is TRBV9 and J usage is TRBJ2-5; D ambiguous. From germline, CDR1 is SGDLS and CDR2 YYNGEE. Between the trimmed V and J ends, which lost 1 base and 1 base, there was a span of 8 bases. The CDR3 covers 14 residues. The CDR3 DNA reads as TGTGCCAGCAGCGTAAAGGCGGCCCAAGAGACCCAGTACTTC. The encoded protein is CASSVKAAQETQYF.

Points on this clone: A junction end diverges from the germline sequence, so it may reflect a read error. The chain carries TRBV19 and TRBJ1-1; D possibly corresponds to TRBD1 (5 bases). This CDR3 contains 14 residues. Germline-derived CDR1 and CDR2 are LNHDA and SQIVND (reference sequence). The CDR3 region is CASSKGRENPEAFF. Here the CDR3 DNA reads TGTGCCAGTAGTAAGGGGAGGGAGAACCCTGAAGCTTTCTTT.

The chain couples TRBV5-6 to TRBJ2-7; tentative D call: TRBD1 (5 bases). CDR1 is SGHDT and CDR2 is YYEEEE in the germline V gene. V was shortened by 5 bases and J by 6 bases, with 12 bases between the two germline ends. The CDR3 loop spans 12 amino acids. The chain's CDR3 is CASSRDRSEQYV. The CDR3 DNA follows: TGTGCCAGCAGTCGAGACAGATCCGAGCAGTACGTC.

The chain carries TRBV25-1 and TRBJ2-3; D remains unclear. The CDR3 extends over 16 amino acids. V was trimmed by 7 bases and J by 5 bases, leaving 22 bases between them. Germline CDR1 reads MGHDK; CDR2 reads SYGVNS. CDR3 nucleotides: TGTGCCAGCACTCAAGCCTCCGGCAGCGTTGGAGATACGCAGTATTTT. Translated, it gives CASTQASGSVGDTQYF.

This chain joins TRBV29-1 and TRBJ2-2, with D possibly TRBD1 on 5 matching bases. The germline V gene has CDR1 SQVTM and CDR2 ANQGSEA. The germline V and J ends were trimmed by 1 base and 7 bases, with 10 bases remaining between them. The CDR3 totals 13 residues. The CDR3 region is CSVEGAGNGELFF. The DNA for the CDR3 is TGCAGCGTTGAAGGGGCAGGGAACGGGGAGCTGTTTTTT.

Concerning this clone itself: No DNA is shown, since the ends of the CDR3 on it are uncertain; the CDR3 is the one TCRdb lists. The chain has TRBV5-1 and TRBJ2-2; TRBD2 is taken as the D call from the table, unchecked against the DNA. A total of 19 residues make up the CDR3, ends included. Germline assignment: CDR1 SGHRS and CDR2 YFSETQ. The CDR3 spells CASSLEPPASSSGTGELFF.

This sequence joins TRBV10-2 and TRBJ1-2; the match to TRBD1 covers 11 bases. This CDR3 comprises 15 residues. V lost 6 bases to trimming and J lost 3 bases; unmatched junction nucleotides: 6. Germline CDR1 WSHSY, CDR2 SAAADI. CDR3 coding DNA: TGCGCCAGCAGAGGGGGGACAGGGGGTTACTATGGCTACACCTTC. Residues: CASRGGTGGYYGYTF.

This sequence joins TRBV6-5 and TRBJ1-2; D is possibly TRBD1 (5 bases). Trimming pared 5 bases from V and 2 bases from J, leaving 15 bases between. The CDR3 has 15 residues. From germline, CDR1 is MNHEY and CDR2 SVGAGI. CDR3 protein: CASSNTGTKNYGYTF. In DNA form, the CDR3 reads TGTGCCAGCAGTAACACCGGGACGAAAAACTATGGCTACACCTTC.

This clone was recorded a few times. This chain connects TRBV19 to TRBJ1-1, with TRBD1 matching 8 bases. J was trimmed by 8 bases and V by 0 bases; bases with no gene match: 5. Germline V lookup: CDR1 LNHDA, CDR2 SQIVND (reference sequence). The CDR3 consists of 14 residues. In DNA form, the CDR3 reads TGTGCCAGTAGTATAGATTGGAGACAGGGGGAAGCTTTCTTT. Protein product: CASSIDWRQGEAFF. The variable domain in full, completed from reference TRBV19 and TRBJ1-1, reads DGGITQSPKYLFRKEGQNVTLSCEQNLNHDAMYWYRQDPGQGLRLIYYSQIVNDFQKGDIAEGYSVSREKKESFPLTVTSAQKNPTAFYLCASSIDWRQGEAFFGQGTRLTVV.

J is TRBJ2-5 and V is TRBV10-3; D ambiguous. V was clipped by 0 bases and J by 1 base, with 9 bases between them. CDR1 and CDR2 (germline): ENHRY, SYGVKD. CDR3 length: 15 residues. The CDR3 sequence is CAISESSGSQETQYF. The DNA for the CDR3 is TGTGCCATCAGTGAGTCGAGTGGCAGCCAAGAGACCCAGTACTTC.

The rearrangement links TRBV30 to TRBJ1-5, with D uncertain. V was clipped by 2 bases and J by 3 bases, with 5 bases between them. The CDR3 contains 12 residues. The germline V gene encodes CDR1 GTSNPN and CDR2 SVGIG (reference sequence). Here the CDR3 DNA reads TGTGCCTGGAGTTCTCCCAATCAGCCCCAGCATTTT. This encodes CAWSSPNQPQHF. Combining the CDR3 with reference TRBV30 and TRBJ1-5 gives the whole variable domain SQTIHQWPATLVQPVGSPLSLECTVEGTSNPNLYWYRQAAGRGLQLLFYSVGIGQISSEVPQNLSASRPQDRQFILSSKKLLLSDSGFYLCAWSSPNQPQHFGDGTRLSIL.

The genes are TRBV7-2 and TRBJ2-7; a possible D gene is TRBD2 (5 bases). V lost 4 bases and J lost 7, with 20 bases in between. The V gene's germline CDR1 is SGHTA and CDR2 FQGNSA. The CDR3 runs 15 residues. The CDR3, as DNA: TGTGCCAGCAGCTACGTTCGGTACACGCCGGGGGAGCAGTACTTC. Encoded protein: CASSYVRYTPGEQYF.